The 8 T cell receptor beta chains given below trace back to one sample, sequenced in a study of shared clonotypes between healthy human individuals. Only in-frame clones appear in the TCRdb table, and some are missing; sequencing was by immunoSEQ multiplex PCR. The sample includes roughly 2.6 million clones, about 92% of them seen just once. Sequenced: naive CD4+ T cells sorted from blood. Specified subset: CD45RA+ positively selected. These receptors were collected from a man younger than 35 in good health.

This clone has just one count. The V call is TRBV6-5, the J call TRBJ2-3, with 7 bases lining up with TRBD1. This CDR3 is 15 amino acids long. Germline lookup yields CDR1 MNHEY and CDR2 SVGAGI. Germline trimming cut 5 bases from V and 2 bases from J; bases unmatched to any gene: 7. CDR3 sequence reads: CASSIGTANTDTQYF. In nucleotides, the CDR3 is TGTGCCAGCAGTATCGGGACAGCGAACACAGATACGCAGTATTTT.

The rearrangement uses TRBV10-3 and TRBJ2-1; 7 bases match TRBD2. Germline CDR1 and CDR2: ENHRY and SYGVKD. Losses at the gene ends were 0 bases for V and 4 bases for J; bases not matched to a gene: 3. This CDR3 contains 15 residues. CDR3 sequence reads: CAISESSSGYNEQFF. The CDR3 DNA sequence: TGTGCCATCAGTGAGTCGTCTAGCGGATACAATGAGCAGTTCTTC.

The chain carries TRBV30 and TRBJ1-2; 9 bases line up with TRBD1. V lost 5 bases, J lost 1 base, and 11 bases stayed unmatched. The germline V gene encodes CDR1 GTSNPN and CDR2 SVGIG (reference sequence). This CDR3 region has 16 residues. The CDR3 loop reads CAWLQGEDRGNYGYTF. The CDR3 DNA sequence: TGTGCCTGGTTGCAAGGAGAGGACAGGGGTAACTATGGCTACACCTTC. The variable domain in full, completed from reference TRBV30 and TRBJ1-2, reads SQTIHQWPATLVQPVGSPLSLECTVEGTSNPNLYWYRQAAGRGLQLLFYSVGIGQISSEVPQNLSASRPQDRQFILSSKKLLLSDSGFYLCAWLQGEDRGNYGYTFGSGTRLTVV.

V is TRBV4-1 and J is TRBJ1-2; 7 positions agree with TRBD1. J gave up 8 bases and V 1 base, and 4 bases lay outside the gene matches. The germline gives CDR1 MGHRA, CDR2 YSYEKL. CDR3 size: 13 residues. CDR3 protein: CASSQGGRGGYTF. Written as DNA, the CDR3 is TGCGCCAGCAGCCAAGGGGGCAGGGGGGGCTACACCTTC.

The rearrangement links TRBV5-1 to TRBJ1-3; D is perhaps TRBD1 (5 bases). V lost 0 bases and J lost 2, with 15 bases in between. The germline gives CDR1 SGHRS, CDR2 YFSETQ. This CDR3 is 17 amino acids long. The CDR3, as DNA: TGCGCCAGCAGCTTGGTAGGGGCGTTAAGGGCTGGAAACACCATATATTTT. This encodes CASSLVGALRAGNTIYF. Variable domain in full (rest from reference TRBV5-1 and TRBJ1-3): KAGVTQTPRYLIKTRGQQVTLSCSPISGHRSVSWYQQTPGQGLQFLFEYFSETQRNKGNFPGRFSGRQFSNSRSEMNVSTLELGDSALYLCASSLVGALRAGNTIYFGEGSWLTVV.

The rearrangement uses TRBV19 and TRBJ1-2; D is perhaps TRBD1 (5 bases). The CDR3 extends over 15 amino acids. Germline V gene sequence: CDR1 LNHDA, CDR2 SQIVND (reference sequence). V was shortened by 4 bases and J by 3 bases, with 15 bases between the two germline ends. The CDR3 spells CASSNPGAGHYGYTF. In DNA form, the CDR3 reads TGTGCCAGTAGTAATCCCGGGGCAGGGCACTATGGCTACACCTTC.

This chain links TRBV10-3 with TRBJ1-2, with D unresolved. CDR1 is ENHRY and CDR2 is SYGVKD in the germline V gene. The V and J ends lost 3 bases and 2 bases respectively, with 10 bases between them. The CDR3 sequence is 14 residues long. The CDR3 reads CAISDSLGNYGYTF. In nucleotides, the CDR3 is TGTGCCATCAGTGATTCTTTAGGGAACTATGGCTACACCTTC.

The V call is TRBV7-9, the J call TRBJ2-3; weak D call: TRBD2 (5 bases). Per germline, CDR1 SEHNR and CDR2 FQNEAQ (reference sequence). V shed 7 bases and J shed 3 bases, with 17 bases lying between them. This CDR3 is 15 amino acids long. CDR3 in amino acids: CASTPRTGLTDTQYF. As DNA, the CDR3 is TGTGCCAGCACCCCACGAACGGGGTTAACAGATACGCAGTATTTT. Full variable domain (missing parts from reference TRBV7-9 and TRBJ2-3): DTGVSQNPRHKITKRGQNVTFRCDPISEHNRLYWYRQTLGQGPEFLTYFQNEAQLEKSRLLSDRFSAERPKGSFSTLEIQRTEQGDSAMYLCASTPRTGLTDTQYFGPGTRLTVL.